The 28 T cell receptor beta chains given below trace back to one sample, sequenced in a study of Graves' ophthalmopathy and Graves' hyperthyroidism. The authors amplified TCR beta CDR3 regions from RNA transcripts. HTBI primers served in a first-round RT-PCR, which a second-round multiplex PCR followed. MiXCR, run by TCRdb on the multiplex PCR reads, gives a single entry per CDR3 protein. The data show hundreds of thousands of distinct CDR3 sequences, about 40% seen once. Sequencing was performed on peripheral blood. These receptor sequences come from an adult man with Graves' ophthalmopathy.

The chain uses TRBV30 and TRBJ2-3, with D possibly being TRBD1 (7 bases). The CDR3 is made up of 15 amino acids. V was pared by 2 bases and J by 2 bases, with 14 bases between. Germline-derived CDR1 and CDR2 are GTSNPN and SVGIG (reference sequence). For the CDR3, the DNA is TGTGCCTGGAGTCAGACAGGGACTTACACAGATACGCAGTATTTT. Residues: CAWSQTGTYTDTQYF.

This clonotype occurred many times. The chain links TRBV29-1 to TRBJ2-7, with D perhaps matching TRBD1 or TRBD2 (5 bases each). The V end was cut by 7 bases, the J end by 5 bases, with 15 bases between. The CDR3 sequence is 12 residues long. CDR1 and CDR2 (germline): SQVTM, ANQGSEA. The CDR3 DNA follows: TGCAGCGGGTGGGGGATCCTGGACGAGCAGTACTTC. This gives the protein CSGWGILDEQYF.

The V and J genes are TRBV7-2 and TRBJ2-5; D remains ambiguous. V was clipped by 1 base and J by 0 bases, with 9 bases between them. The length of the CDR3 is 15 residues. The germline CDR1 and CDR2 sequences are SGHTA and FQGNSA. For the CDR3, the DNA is TGTGCCAGCAGCTTAGGACACCTAAACCAAGAGACCCAGTACTTC. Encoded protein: CASSLGHLNQETQYF.

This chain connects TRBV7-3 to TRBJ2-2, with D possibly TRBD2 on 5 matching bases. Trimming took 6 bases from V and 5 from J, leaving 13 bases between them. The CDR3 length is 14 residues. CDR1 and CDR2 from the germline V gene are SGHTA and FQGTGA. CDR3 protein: CASSSPSGTGELFF. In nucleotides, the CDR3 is TGTGCCAGCAGTAGCCCGAGCGGAACCGGGGAGCTGTTTTTT.

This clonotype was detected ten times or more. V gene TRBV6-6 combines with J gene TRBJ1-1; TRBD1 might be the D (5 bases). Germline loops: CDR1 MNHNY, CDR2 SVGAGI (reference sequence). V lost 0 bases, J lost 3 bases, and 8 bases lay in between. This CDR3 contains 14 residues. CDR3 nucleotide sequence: TGTGCCAGCAGTTACTCCGCCAGGGACACTGAAGCTTTCTTT. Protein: CASSYSARDTEAFF.

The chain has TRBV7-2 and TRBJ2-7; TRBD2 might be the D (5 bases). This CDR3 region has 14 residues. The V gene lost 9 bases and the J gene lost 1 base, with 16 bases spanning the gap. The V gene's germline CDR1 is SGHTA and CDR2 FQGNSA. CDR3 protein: CASSRDDGSYEQYF. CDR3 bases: TGTGCCAGTTCGAGGGATGACGGTTCCTACGAGCAGTACTTC.

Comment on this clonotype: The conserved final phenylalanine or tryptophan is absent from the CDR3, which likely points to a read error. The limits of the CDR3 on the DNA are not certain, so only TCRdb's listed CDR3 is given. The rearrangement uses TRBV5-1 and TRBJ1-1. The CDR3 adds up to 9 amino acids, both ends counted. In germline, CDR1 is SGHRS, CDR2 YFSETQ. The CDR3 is CASSEIANY.

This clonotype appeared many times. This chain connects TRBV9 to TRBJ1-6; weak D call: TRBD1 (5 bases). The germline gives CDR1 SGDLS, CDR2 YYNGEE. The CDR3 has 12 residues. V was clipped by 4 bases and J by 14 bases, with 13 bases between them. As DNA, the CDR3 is TGTGCCAGCAGCTCCGGAGGGGCAACCCTCCACTTT. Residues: CASSSGGATLHF.

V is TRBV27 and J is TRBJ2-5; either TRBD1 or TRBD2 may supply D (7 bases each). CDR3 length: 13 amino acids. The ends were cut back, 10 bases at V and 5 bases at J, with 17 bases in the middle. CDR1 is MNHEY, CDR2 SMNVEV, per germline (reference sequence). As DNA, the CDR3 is TGTGCCACCAGGGGGGGGGGTTTGGAGACCCAGTACTTC. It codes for CATRGGGLETQYF.

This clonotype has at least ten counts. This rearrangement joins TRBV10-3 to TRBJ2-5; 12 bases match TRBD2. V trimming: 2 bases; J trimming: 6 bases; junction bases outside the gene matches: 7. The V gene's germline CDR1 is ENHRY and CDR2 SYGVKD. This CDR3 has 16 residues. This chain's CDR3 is CAISEALAGGPKTQYF. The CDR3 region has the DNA TGTGCCATCAGTGAGGCGCTAGCGGGAGGGCCGAAGACCCAGTACTTC.

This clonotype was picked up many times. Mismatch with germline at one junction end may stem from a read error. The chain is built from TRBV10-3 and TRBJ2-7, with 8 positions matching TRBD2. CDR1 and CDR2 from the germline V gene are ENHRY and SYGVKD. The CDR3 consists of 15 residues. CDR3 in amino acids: CASSSSGVAGLEQYF. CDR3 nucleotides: TGTGCCAGCAGTTCCTCCGGGGTAGCGGGACTCGAGCAGTACTTC.

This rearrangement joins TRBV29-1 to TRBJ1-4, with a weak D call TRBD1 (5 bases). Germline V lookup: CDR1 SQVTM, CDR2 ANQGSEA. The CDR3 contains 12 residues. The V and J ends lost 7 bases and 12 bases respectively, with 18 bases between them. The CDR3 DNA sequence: TGCAGCGGATTTTATGGGGCTGGGGAACTGTTTTTT. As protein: CSGFYGAGELFF.

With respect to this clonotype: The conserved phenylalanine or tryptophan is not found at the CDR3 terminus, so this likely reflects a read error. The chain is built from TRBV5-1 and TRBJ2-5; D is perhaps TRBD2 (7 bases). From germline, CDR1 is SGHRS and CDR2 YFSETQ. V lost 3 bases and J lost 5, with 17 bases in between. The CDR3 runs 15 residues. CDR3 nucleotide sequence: TGCGCCAGCAGCTCCAATGGGGGGGGCCGGGAGACCCAGTACTCC. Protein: CASSSNGGGRETQYS.

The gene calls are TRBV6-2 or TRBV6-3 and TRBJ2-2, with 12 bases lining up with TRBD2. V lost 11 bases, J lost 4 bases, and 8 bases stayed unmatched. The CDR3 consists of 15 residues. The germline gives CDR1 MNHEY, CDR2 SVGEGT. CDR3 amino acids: CAWSLLAGGTGELFF. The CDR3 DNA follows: TGTGCCTGGAGTCTACTAGCGGGAGGCACCGGGGAGCTGTTTTTT.

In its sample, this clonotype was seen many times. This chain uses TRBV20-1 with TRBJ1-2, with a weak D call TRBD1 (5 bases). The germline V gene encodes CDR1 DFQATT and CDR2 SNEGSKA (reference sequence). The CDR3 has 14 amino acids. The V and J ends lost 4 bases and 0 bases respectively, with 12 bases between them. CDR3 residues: CSATQDRANYGYTF. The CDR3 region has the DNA TGCAGTGCTACCCAAGACAGAGCTAACTATGGCTACACCTTC.

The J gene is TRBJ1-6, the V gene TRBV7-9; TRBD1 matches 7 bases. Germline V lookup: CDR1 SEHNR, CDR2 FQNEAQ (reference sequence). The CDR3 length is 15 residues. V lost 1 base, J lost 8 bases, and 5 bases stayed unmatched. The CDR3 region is CASSLVGGQDSPLHF. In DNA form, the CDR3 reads TGTGCCAGCAGCTTAGTAGGCGGACAGGATTCACCCCTCCACTTT.

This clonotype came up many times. Written as DNA, the CDR3 is TGTGCCAGCAGGATCGAGAGGGCAGGCCTGAAGGTCGACTATGGCTACACCTTC. It specifies CASRIERAGLKVDYGYTF. This chain uses TRBV2 with TRBJ1-2; D remains unclear. The CDR3 totals 18 residues. Germline assignment: CDR1 SNHLY and CDR2 FYNNEI. Between the trimmed V and J ends, which lost 6 bases and 3 bases, there was a span of 26 bases.

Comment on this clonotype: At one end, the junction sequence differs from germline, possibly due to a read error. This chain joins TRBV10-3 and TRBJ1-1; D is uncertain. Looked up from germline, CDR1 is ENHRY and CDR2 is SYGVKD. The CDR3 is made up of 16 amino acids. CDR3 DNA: TGTGCCAGCAGTTACGTGGCAGCTACTAGGAACACTGAAGCTTTCTTT. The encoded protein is CASSYVAATRNTEAFF.

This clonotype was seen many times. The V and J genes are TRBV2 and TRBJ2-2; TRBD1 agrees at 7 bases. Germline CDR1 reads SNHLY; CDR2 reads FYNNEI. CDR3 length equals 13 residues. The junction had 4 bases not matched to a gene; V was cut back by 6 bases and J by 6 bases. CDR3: CASSLTGAGELFF. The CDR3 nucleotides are TGTGCCAGCAGCTTAACAGGGGCCGGGGAGCTGTTTTTT.

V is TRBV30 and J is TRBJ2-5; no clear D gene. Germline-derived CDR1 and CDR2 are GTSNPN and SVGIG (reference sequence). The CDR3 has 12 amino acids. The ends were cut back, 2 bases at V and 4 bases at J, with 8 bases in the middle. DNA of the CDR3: TGTGCCTGGAGTCCTCCAGGAGAGACCCAGTACTTC. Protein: CAWSPPGETQYF.

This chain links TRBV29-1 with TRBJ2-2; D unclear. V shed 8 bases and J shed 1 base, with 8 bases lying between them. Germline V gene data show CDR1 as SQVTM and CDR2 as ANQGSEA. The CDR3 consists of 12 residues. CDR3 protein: CSYTGNTGELFF. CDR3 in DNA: TGCAGCTACACGGGGAACACCGGGGAGCTGTTTTTT.

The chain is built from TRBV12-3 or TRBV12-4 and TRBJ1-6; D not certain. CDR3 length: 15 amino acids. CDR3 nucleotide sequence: TGTGCTAGTGCCACGGACCCTTTTGGCAATCAGCCCCTCCACTTT. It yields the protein CASATDPFGNQPLHF.

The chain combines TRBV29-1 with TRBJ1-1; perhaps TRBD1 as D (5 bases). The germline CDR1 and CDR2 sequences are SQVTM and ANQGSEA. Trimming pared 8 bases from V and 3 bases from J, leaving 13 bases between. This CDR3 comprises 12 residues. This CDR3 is CSPGPTDTEAFF. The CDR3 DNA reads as TGCAGCCCGGGACCTACGGACACTGAAGCTTTCTTT.

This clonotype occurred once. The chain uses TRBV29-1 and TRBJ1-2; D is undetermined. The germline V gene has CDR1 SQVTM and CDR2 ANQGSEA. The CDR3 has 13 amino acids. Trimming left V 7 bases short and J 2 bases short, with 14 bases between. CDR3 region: CSGVGVGNYGYTF. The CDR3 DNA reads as TGCAGCGGGGTTGGGGTAGGGAACTATGGCTACACCTTC.

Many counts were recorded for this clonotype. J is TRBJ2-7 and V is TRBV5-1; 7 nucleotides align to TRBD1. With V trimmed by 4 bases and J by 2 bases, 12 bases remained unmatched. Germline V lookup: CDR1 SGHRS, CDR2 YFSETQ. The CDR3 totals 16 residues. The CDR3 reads CASSPLEAGGTYEQYF. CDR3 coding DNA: TGCGCCAGCAGCCCCCTGGAAGCAGGGGGTACCTACGAGCAGTACTTC.

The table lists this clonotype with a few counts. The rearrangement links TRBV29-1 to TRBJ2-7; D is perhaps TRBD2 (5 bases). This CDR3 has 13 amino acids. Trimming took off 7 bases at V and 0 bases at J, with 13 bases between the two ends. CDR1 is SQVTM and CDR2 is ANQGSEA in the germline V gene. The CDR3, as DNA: TGCAGCGCCACCGGGATTTACTCCTACGAGCAGTACTTC. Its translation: CSATGIYSYEQYF.

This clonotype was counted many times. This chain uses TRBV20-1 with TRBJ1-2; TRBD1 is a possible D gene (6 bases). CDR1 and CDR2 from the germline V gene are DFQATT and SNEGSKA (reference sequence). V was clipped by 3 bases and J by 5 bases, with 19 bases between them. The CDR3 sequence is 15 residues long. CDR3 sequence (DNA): TGCAGTGCTAGTACACAGGGAGGGTTGAGTTATGGCTACACCTTC. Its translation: CSASTQGGLSYGYTF.

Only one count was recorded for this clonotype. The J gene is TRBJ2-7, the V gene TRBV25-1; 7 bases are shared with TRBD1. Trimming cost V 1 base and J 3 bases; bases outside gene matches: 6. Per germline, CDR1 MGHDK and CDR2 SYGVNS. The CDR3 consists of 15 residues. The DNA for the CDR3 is TGTGCCAGCAGTGAATCGGGGAACAGGGGCTACGAGCAGTACTTC. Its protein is CASSESGNRGYEQYF.